The 18 T cell receptor beta chains below all came from one sample that was sequenced in a study of cytomegalovirus exposure and HLA in healthy donors. PCR was performed using 60 Vbeta and 13 Jbeta primers. Clones were sequenced by immunoSEQ multiplex PCR, and TCRdb holds only the in-frame ones, with some missing. The sample lists about 190,000 clones, 60% to 80% seen once, with 1.6% in the top ten. Sequenced sample: PBMCs. The origin of the receptors is a woman under 30 in good health and CMV-seronegative.

This clone was counted between two and nine times. The chain is built from TRBV10-3 and TRBJ1-1, with no clear D. The CDR3 has 12 residues. V lost 2 bases and J 7 bases, leaving 8 bases between the germline ends. Germline assignment: CDR1 ENHRY and CDR2 SYGVKD. This CDR3 reads CAISEEAVEAFF. The CDR3 nucleotides are TGTGCCATCAGTGAGGAGGCTGTTGAAGCTTTCTTT.

The chain links TRBV4-1 to TRBJ2-7; D is unclear. CDR3 length: 15 residues. Trimming removed 0 bases from V and 1 base from J, with 10 bases in between. CDR1 and CDR2 (germline): MGHRA, YSYEKL. CDR3 protein: CASSQDAVPSYEQYF. CDR3 coding DNA: TGCGCCAGCAGCCAAGACGCGGTACCGTCCTACGAGCAGTACTTC.

The V gene is TRBV6-5, the J gene TRBJ2-1; D gene unclear. Trimming pared 2 bases from V and 5 bases from J, leaving 7 bases between. Germline V CDR1 and CDR2: MNHEY, SVGAGI. The CDR3 contains 13 residues. The CDR3 sequence is CASSYGPNNEQFF. The CDR3 DNA is TGTGCCAGCAGTTACGGCCCGAACAATGAGCAGTTCTTC.

V gene TRBV28 combines with J gene TRBJ1-1, with D possibly TRBD1 on 6 matching bases. V was cut by 6 bases and J by 7 bases, with 18 bases left in between. The CDR3 contains 14 residues. Germline-derived CDR1 and CDR2 are MDHEN and SYDVKM. In DNA form, the CDR3 reads TGTGCCAGCAGACCCGAAACCGGGACAAGTGAAGCTTTCTTT. Encoded protein: CASRPETGTSEAFF.

V gene TRBV7-8 combines with J gene TRBJ1-1; 7 positions agree with TRBD1. The CDR3 is 15 amino acids. The junction had 9 bases not matched to a gene; V was cut back by 5 bases and J by 3 bases. The germline gives CDR1 SGHVS, CDR2 FQNEAQ. This CDR3 reads CASSHRQGIYTEAFF. The CDR3 DNA reads as TGTGCCAGCAGCCACCGACAGGGAATATACACTGAAGCTTTCTTT.

The V and J genes are TRBV7-3 and TRBJ2-2, with 9 bases that match TRBD2. The CDR3 covers 15 residues. V was pared by 1 base and J by 6 bases, with 3 bases of the junction left unmatched. Germline V gene lookup returns CDR1 SGHTA and CDR2 FQGTGA. CDR3 sequence reads: CASSLMRGGAGELFF. The DNA of the CDR3 is TGTGCCAGCAGCTTAATGCGGGGGGGCGCCGGGGAGCTGTTTTTT.

The chain recombines TRBV7-3 with TRBJ2-7, with 7 positions matching TRBD1. The CDR3 totals 14 residues. Per germline, CDR1 SGHTA and CDR2 FQGTGA. The V segment lost 5 bases and the J segment 1 base; nucleotides outside the gene matches: 5. The CDR3 DNA is TGTGCCAGCAGCGTTACGACAGGGTCCTACGAGCAGTACTTC. It is translated as CASSVTTGSYEQYF.

V and J are TRBV7-8 and TRBJ2-2, with D perhaps matching TRBD2 (6 bases). CDR3 length equals 15 residues. From germline, CDR1 is SGHVS and CDR2 FQNEAQ. Trimming removed 2 bases from V and 6 bases from J, with 13 bases in between. This chain's CDR3 is CASSLSGGIAGELFF. DNA for the CDR3: TGTGCCAGCAGCTTATCCGGAGGGATCGCCGGGGAGCTGTTTTTT.

The chain uses TRBV28 and TRBJ2-3; TRBD1 might be the D (5 bases). V was cut by 3 bases and J by 4 bases, with 8 bases left in between. The CDR3 is 13 residues long. Germline V gene lookup returns CDR1 MDHEN and CDR2 SYDVKM. Here the CDR3 DNA reads TGTGCCAGCAGTTTTAGGGGCGCAGATACGCAGTATTTT. Its translation: CASSFRGADTQYF.

V and J are TRBV7-9 and TRBJ1-1, with 8 positions matching TRBD1. The V and J ends lost 5 bases and 1 base, in that order; junction bases with no gene match: 3. Germline CDR1 reads SEHNR; CDR2 reads FQNEAQ (reference sequence). The length of the CDR3 is 14 residues. Here the CDR3 DNA reads TGTGCCAGCAGCCCAGGGGGCACGAACACTGAAGCTTTCTTT. This sequence encodes CASSPGGTNTEAFF.

The chain combines TRBV4-3 with TRBJ2-7; 8 bases map to TRBD1. The trim removed 4 bases at V and 3 bases at J, leaving 5 bases unmatched. From germline, CDR1 is LGHNA and CDR2 YSLEER. The CDR3 is 14 amino acids. In DNA, the CDR3 is TGCGCCAGCAGCCGCGACAGGGGCGGCTACGAGCAGTACTTC. This codes for CASSRDRGGYEQYF.

The rearrangement uses TRBV6-1 and TRBJ1-2; D might be TRBD1 (5 bases). V gave up 4 bases and J gave up 7 bases, with 13 bases separating them. The CDR3 is 13 amino acids. Germline CDR1 is MNHNS and CDR2 is SASEGT. The CDR3 DNA is TGTGCCAGCAGTGGGGACTCACGTCGTGGCTACACCTTC. It encodes CASSGDSRRGYTF.

The J gene is TRBJ2-3, the V gene TRBV15, with TRBD2 matching over 10 bases. The CDR3 extends over 20 amino acids. Trimming at V came to 0 bases and at J to 6 bases, leaving 18 bases not matched to a gene. Germline loops: CDR1 LNHNV, CDR2 YYDKDF (reference sequence). CDR3 nucleotides: TGTGCCACCAGCAGAGATCGGGCTAGCGGGGGACCGAGAAGGGGGGATACGCAGTATTTT. It is translated as CATSRDRASGGPRRGDTQYF.

V is TRBV6-6 and J is TRBJ2-1; 9 bases map to TRBD2. Germline V gives CDR1 MNHNY, CDR2 SVGAGI (reference sequence). Trimming took 2 bases from V and 5 from J; bases not matched to a gene: 4. CDR3 length equals 15 residues. The DNA for the CDR3 is TGTGCCAGCAGTTACGGTCTAGCGGGGCACAATGAGCAGTTCTTC. Amino acids: CASSYGLAGHNEQFF.

This clone was seen more than once but under ten times. The chain has TRBV5-1 and TRBJ1-2; D not certain. This CDR3 has 14 residues. The V gene lost 4 bases and the J gene lost 2 bases, with 12 bases spanning the gap. Germline-derived CDR1 and CDR2 are SGHRS and YFSETQ. The chain's CDR3 is CASSPGGGNYGYTF. The CDR3 DNA reads as TGCGCCAGCAGCCCCGGTGGAGGGAACTATGGCTACACCTTC.

On this clone itself: Its ends do not fully match the called genes, so a read error is possible. Other nucleotide sequences in the sample specify the same CDR3. This sequence joins TRBV2 and TRBJ1-2; maybe TRBD1 (5 bases). This CDR3 region has 12 residues. Germline V lookup: CDR1 SNHLY, CDR2 FYNNEI. In DNA, the CDR3 is TGTGCCAGCAGCGAAGAGTCGGCCGGGGGCACCTTC. Translating it yields CASSEESAGGTF. Filled out from reference TRBV2 and TRBJ1-2, the complete variable domain reads EPEVTQTPSHQVTQMGQEVILRCVPISNHLYFYWYRQILGQKVEFLVSFYNNEISEKSEIFDDQFSVERPDGSNFTLKIRSTKLEDSAMYFCASSEESAGGTFGSGTRLTVV.

This chain connects TRBV6-5 to TRBJ1-1; D is perhaps TRBD1 (5 bases). Looked up from germline, CDR1 is MNHEY and CDR2 is SVGAGI. This CDR3 contains 13 residues. The CDR3 loop reads CGSAGRPGTEAFF. Written as DNA, the CDR3 is TGTGGGTCCGCGGGGCGCCCGGGGACTGAAGCTTTCTTT.

The V gene is TRBV11-2, the J gene TRBJ1-5, with unresolved D. The CDR3 sequence is 12 residues long. Germline assignment: CDR1 SGHAT and CDR2 FQNNGV. The germline V and J ends were trimmed by 4 bases and 4 bases, with 5 bases remaining between them. For the CDR3, the DNA is TGTGCCAGCAGCTCCACTAATCAGCCCCAGCATTTT. It specifies CASSSTNQPQHF.